Following are 16 T cell receptor beta chains from one sample sequenced in a study of blood T cell repertoires in COVID-19 (TCRdb year 2020). Library method: the immunoSEQ multiplex PCR assay. The immuneACCESS repertoire file appears here via TCRdb, limited to in-frame rearrangements. These files lack a portion of the clones; in checked studies, under half of the deficit traces to unresolved V genes, and the cause of the others is not known. The sample has a few hundred thousand clones on record, 87% of them singletons. Around 2.2% of the sample is taken by the ten largest. The source material was peripheral blood. The source of these receptors is a woman between 50 and 59 years old who had recovered from COVID-19.

The chain recombines TRBV7-9 with TRBJ2-5; TRBD1 matches at 9 bases. The CDR3 has 14 residues. Per the germline V gene, CDR1 is SEHNR and CDR2 is FQNEAQ (reference sequence). V dropped 5 bases and J dropped 4; count of bases not matched to a gene: 5. CDR3: CASSRSTGGETQYF. The CDR3 DNA reads as TGTGCCAGCAGCCGTTCGACAGGGGGAGAGACCCAGTACTTC.

The J gene is TRBJ2-7, the V gene TRBV30, with 7 bases fitting TRBD1. The length of the CDR3 is 15 residues. Germline CDR1 GTSNPN, CDR2 SVGIG (reference sequence). V lost 1 base and J lost 2; bases outside the gene matches: 8. The chain's CDR3 is CAWSGGTDDTYEQYF. CDR3 in DNA: TGTGCCTGGAGTGGAGGGACAGACGATACCTACGAGCAGTACTTC.

This sequence joins TRBV7-2 and TRBJ2-2; D remains unclear. Per germline, CDR1 SGHTA and CDR2 FQGNSA. Deletions cut 2 bases from V and 3 bases from J, with 13 bases between. The CDR3 loop spans 16 amino acids. CDR3 region: CASSLSSRSDTGELFF. The CDR3, as DNA: TGTGCCAGCAGCTTATCCTCCCGCTCGGACACCGGGGAGCTGTTTTTT.

The chain couples TRBV30 to TRBJ1-4; TRBD1 matches 8 bases. The V gene end was trimmed by 3 bases and the J gene end by 7 bases; junction bases not matched to a gene: 4. CDR1 GTSNPN and CDR2 SVGIG come from the germline V gene (reference sequence). This CDR3 has 13 residues. The CDR3, as DNA: TGTGCCTGGAGGCTGGGACAGGCTGAAAAACTGTTTTTT. This sequence encodes CAWRLGQAEKLFF.

Here the CDR3 DNA reads TGCGCCAGCAGCTTGGGACAGGGGGCAGTGTACGAGCAGTACTTC. This translates into CASSLGQGAVYEQYF. The chain uses TRBV5-1 and TRBJ2-7, with 10 bases identical to TRBD1. CDR3 length: 15 residues. Germline CDR1 reads SGHRS; CDR2 reads YFSETQ. V shed 0 bases, J shed 4 bases, and the junction held 4 bases outside the gene matches.

The J gene is TRBJ1-3, the V gene TRBV9; D gene uncertain. The germline CDR1 and CDR2 sequences are SGDLS and YYNGEE. V shed 4 bases and J shed 3 bases, with 14 bases lying between them. CDR3 size: 15 residues. The CDR3 DNA is TGTGCCAGCAGCTACCGCCCCCTACTTGGAAACACCATATATTTT. Protein sequence: CASSYRPLLGNTIYF. The complete variable domain, with remaining parts taken from reference TRBV9 and TRBJ1-3, reads DSGVTQTPKHLITATGQRVTLRCSPRSGDLSVYWYQQSLDQGLQFLIQYYNGEERAKGNILERFSAQQFPDLHSELNLSSLELGDSALYFCASSYRPLLGNTIYFGEGSWLTVV.

The V call is TRBV28, the J call TRBJ2-3; D remains ambiguous. Germline V CDR1 and CDR2: MDHEN, SYDVKM. This CDR3 has 14 amino acids. The germline V and J ends were trimmed by 1 base and 0 bases, with 5 bases remaining between them. For the CDR3, the DNA is TGTGCCAGCAGTTTATTTCCAAGCACAGATACGCAGTATTTT. Encoded protein: CASSLFPSTDTQYF. Variable domain in full (rest from reference TRBV28 and TRBJ2-3): DVKVTQSSRYLVKRTGEKVFLECVQDMDHENMFWYRQDPGLGLRLIYFSYDVKMKEKGDIPEGYSVSREKKERFSLILESASTNQTSMYLCASSLFPSTDTQYFGPGTRLTVL.

The chain uses TRBV5-4 and TRBJ1-1; maybe TRBD1 (6 bases). CDR1 is SGHNT and CDR2 is YYREEE in the germline V gene (reference sequence). CDR3 length: 13 residues. V was pared by 4 bases and J by 6 bases, with 13 bases between. The CDR3 DNA reads as TGTGCCAGCAGCGCAACAGGGAGGGCTGAAGCTTTCTTT. Amino acids: CASSATGRAEAFF. The variable domain in full, completed from reference TRBV5-4 and TRBJ1-1, reads ETGVTQSPTHLIKTRGQQVTLRCSSQSGHNTVSWYQQALGQGPQFIFQYYREEENGRGNFPPRFSGLQFPNYSSELNVNALELDDSALYLCASSATGRAEAFFGQGTRLTVV.

This clone was picked up a small number of times. The chain couples TRBV5-1 to TRBJ2-2; TRBD1 is a possible D gene (6 bases). Per the germline V gene, CDR1 is SGHRS and CDR2 is YFSETQ. Deletions cut 6 bases from V and 6 bases from J, with 18 bases between. The CDR3 contains 15 residues. The CDR3 DNA follows: TGCGCCAGCAAGAATAATGTACAGGGCTCCGGGGAGCTGTTTTTT. Its protein product is CASKNNVQGSGELFF. The full variable domain, rest sourced from reference TRBV5-1 and TRBJ2-2, is KAGVTQTPRYLIKTRGQQVTLSCSPISGHRSVSWYQQTPGQGLQFLFEYFSETQRNKGNFPGRFSGRQFSNSRSEMNVSTLELGDSALYLCASKNNVQGSGELFFGEGSRLTVL.

The V gene is TRBV30, the J gene TRBJ1-1; 9 nucleotides match TRBD1. CDR3 length equals 15 residues. Unmatched junction bases numbered 12, after V lost 6 bases and J lost 4 bases. The V gene's germline CDR1 is GTSNPN and CDR2 SVGIG (reference sequence). CDR3 coding DNA: TGTGCCTGCGACAGGGGGAACACTCAGGGCACTGAAGCTTTCTTT. This encodes CACDRGNTQGTEAFF. Together with reference TRBV30 and TRBJ1-1, the CDR3 gives the full variable domain: SQTIHQWPATLVQPVGSPLSLECTVEGTSNPNLYWYRQAAGRGLQLLFYSVGIGQISSEVPQNLSASRPQDRQFILSSKKLLLSDSGFYLCACDRGNTQGTEAFFGQGTRLTVV.

The J gene is TRBJ1-2, the V gene TRBV6-5, with a possible D match to TRBD1 (5 bases). Per germline, CDR1 MNHEY and CDR2 SVGAGI. There are 14 residues in the CDR3. V lost 6 bases to trimming and J lost 8 bases, with 19 bases between them. DNA of the CDR3: TGTGCCAGCAGAAGTTTGATAGGGACTGGGGGCTACACCTTC. It is translated as CASRSLIGTGGYTF.

The chain employs TRBV20-1 and TRBJ1-1; D not certain. CDR3 length: 13 residues. Germline V gene lookup returns CDR1 DFQATT and CDR2 SNEGSKA (reference sequence). V lost 3 bases to trimming and J lost 2 bases, with 10 bases between them. The CDR3 is CSASFPYNTEAFF. CDR3 in DNA: TGCAGTGCTAGTTTCCCTTATAACACTGAAGCTTTCTTT.

The rearrangement joins TRBV7-2 to TRBJ1-4; no reliable D call. This CDR3 region has 16 residues. Trimming removed 5 bases at V and 7 bases at J, with 20 bases between. Germline CDR1 and CDR2: SGHTA and FQGNSA. Here the CDR3 DNA reads TGTGCCAGCAGCCCCCGGGGAAGGGTTGGAGGTGAAAAACTGTTTTTT. It encodes CASSPRGRVGGEKLFF.

The J gene is TRBJ2-3, the V gene TRBV7-2; 10 bases line up with TRBD2. This CDR3 region has 17 residues. Germline loops: CDR1 SGHTA, CDR2 FQGNSA. Trimming took 0 bases from V and 3 from J; bases not matched to a gene: 6. CDR3 DNA: TGTGCCAGCAGCTTAGCGAAAAGCGGGAGGGCTACAGATACGCAGTATTTT. The encoded protein is CASSLAKSGRATDTQYF.

This clone was seen just once. The J gene is TRBJ1-2, the V gene TRBV28, with D possibly matching TRBD1 (6 bases). V dropped 5 bases and J dropped 0 bases, with 13 bases sitting between them. The germline V gene encodes CDR1 MDHEN and CDR2 SYDVKM. The CDR3 extends over 15 amino acids. The CDR3 bases are TGTGCCAGCAGTCCATACAGGGAAGCTAACTATGGCTACACCTTC. Its translation: CASSPYREANYGYTF.

This clone appeared a few times. The chain couples TRBV5-8 to TRBJ1-4; no clear D. The germline V gene encodes CDR1 SGHTS and CDR2 YDEGEE. Trimming removed 4 bases at V and 8 bases at J, with 18 bases between. This CDR3 region has 15 residues. As DNA, the CDR3 is TGTGCCAGCAGCCTTGGGAGCTTATCGGGGGAAAAACTGTTTTTT. Translated, it gives CASSLGSLSGEKLFF.